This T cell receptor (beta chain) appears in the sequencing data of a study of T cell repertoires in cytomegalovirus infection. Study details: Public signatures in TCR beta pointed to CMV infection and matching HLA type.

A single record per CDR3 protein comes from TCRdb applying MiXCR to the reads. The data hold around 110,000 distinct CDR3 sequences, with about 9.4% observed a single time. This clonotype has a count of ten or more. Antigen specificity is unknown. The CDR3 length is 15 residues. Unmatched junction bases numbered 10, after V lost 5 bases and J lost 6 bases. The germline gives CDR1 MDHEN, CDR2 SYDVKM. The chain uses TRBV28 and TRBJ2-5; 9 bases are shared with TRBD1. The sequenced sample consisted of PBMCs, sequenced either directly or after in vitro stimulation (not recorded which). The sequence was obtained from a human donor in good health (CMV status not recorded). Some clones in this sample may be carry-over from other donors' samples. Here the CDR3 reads CASSRPTGGKKTQYF. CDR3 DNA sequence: TGTGCCAGCAGTCGCCCCACAGGGGGCAAAAAGACCCAGTACTTC.